This record covers a single T cell receptor beta chain. This clonotype was counted a few times. The antigen it recognizes is unknown. No base quality information exists; no much larger clone differs at one position. The CDR3 contains 17 residues, cysteine and phenylalanine counted. Only CDR3 DNA remains: 51 bases, in frame from the first base. CDR1 MGHRA and CDR2 YSYEKL are derived from the germline V gene. V loses 4 bases of germline sequence and J loses 0 bases, and the interval between the two ends is 13 bases. The data were obtained in a study of blood T cells in healthy people across ages (dated by TCRdb to 2013 to 2016). As for the study more broadly: In model experiments, template switching captured roughly one uniquely barcoded TCR beta cDNA molecule for every two T cells. The study measured age-related changes in TCR beta repertoire diversity using deep sequencing normalized with unique cDNA molecular identifiers. The donors were split into four age groups: young (average around 15 years), middle-aged (roughly 39), aged (roughly 65) and long-lived (about 82). Donors of different ages were randomly distributed across sequencing lanes to avoid experimental bias. Using the same blood draw, the study looked at two additional independent replicas of 1 million unique cDNA reads for two donors, one aged 18 to 30 and the other aged 80 or older. The paper's findings and limits, for the study overall: The CMV infection status of donors was not known, potentially confounding age-related changes in expanded clonotypes. The long-lived group showed more naive CD4+ T cells, fewer expanded clones and increased TCR diversity than the aged group, suggesting age selection. There was a strong correlation between observed TCR beta diversity and the percentage of naive T cells measured by flow cytometry. Total diversity estimates from one million sequenced T cells were considered lower bounds and underestimates. Bulk unsorted PBMC profiling prevented conclusive comparison of naive and antigen-experienced compartments. Observed TCR beta diversity per million T cells fell roughly linearly with age, and a significant reduction was already apparent by age around 39.

Library generation was performed with 5' RACE. The sequencer listed for this sample is Illumina HiSeq 2500. A second PCR of roughly 7 to 11 cycles was performed with a sample-barcoded 5' primer and a J-beta primer mix. A unique molecular identifier was introduced onto each TCR beta cDNA molecule by a template-switch 5' adaptor carrying 12 random nucleotides. At least 3 million CDR3-containing paired-end reads were obtained from each sample. First-strand cDNA was synthesized from all RNA with the Mint cDNA synthesis kit, primed by a TRBC-specific oligonucleotide. After uracil-DNA glycosylase treatment, a first 18-cycle PCR used universal primers M1SS and BC2_uni_R on all cDNA. The published analysis was carried out like this. Normalization of each sample was performed by random selection of 1 million high-quality reads, each carrying a distinct molecular identifier. Instead of being binned into consensus sequences, reads with shared molecular identifiers were discarded. MiTCR, set to a Q25 quality threshold and the strictest error-elimination algorithm, was used for CDR3 identification, clonotype clustering and error correction. A nonparametric unseen species model with Euler transformation was used to estimate lower-bound total TCR beta diversity. TCRdb reanalyzed the raw reads on its own, using fastp at Q25 for trimming and MiXCR for clone calling, and kept in-frame beta chains. Each record represents a unique CDR3 protein, reported with the most common genes and DNA among its rows. The V and J calls reflect TCRdb's pipeline rather than the authors' work. For this sample there are about 830,000 distinct CDR3 sequences; approximately 59% appear just once. The ten largest account for roughly 25% of the sample.

The donors were some 39 Caucasian individuals from Russia, aged 6 to 90 years, who were systemically healthy. Each donor gave 8 to 10 milliliters of peripheral blood, collected into EDTA-treated Vacutainer tubes. PBMCs were isolated by Ficoll-Paque density-gradient centrifugation, with at least 6 million obtained per sample. Trizol reagent was used to extract total RNA from the PBMCs, yielding at least 6 micrograms per sample. Naive CD45RAhigh/CD27high T cell percentages were measured by flow cytometry on a PBMC aliquot from every donor. Sequenced sample: blood. This sequence was found in a man between 25 and 39 years old in good health. The chain is made from TRBV4-1 and TRBJ2-6; no D segment can be confidently identified. In nucleotides, the sequence is TGCGCCAGCAGCCTGTTCCCTCAAACCTCTGGGGCCAACGTCCTGACTTTC. It is translated as CASSLFPQTSGANVLTF.